These 18 T cell receptor beta chains came from one sample sequenced in a study of beta chain features in type 1 diabetes listed by TCRdb under 2018. The library came from the immunoSEQ multiplex PCR assay. The entire amount of isolated RNA was reverse transcribed using the High Capacity cDNA Reverse Transcription Kit, so the sequenced TCRB transcripts were expressed ones. TCRdb provides this immuneACCESS table in a form limited to in-frame rearrangements. Some clones are lacking; in checked studies, under half of them reflect an unresolved V gene, and why the rest are absent is not known. The sample includes about 360,000 clones, with roughly 12% observed a single time. Of the sample, 0.017% falls within the top ten clones. The sample taken for sequencing was naive CD4+ T cells from blood. The cell subset or site label corresponds to: true naive CD4+ T cells. The receptors here all came from a man between 18 and 35 years old in good health.

The chain joins TRBV2 to TRBJ2-3; 9 bases line up with TRBD1. Germline assignment: CDR1 SNHLY and CDR2 FYNNEI. After removal of 10 bases from V and 5 bases from J, the junction contained 10 bases not matched to a gene. The CDR3 is 14 amino acids. The CDR3 DNA sequence: TGTGCCACTTCACGGGACAGGGTCGGAGATACGCAGTATTTT. This sequence encodes CATSRDRVGDTQYF.

This clone showed up just a few times. The genes are TRBV7-2 and TRBJ2-1; a weak D match, TRBD2 (6 bases). The CDR3 is 16 amino acids. Germline lookup yields CDR1 SGHTA and CDR2 FQGNSA. V was trimmed by 7 bases and J by 8 bases, leaving 24 bases between them. The CDR3 DNA is TGTGCCAGCACCCCCCATACCGGGACTGTGGATTATGAGCAGTTCTTC. It codes for CASTPHTGTVDYEQFF.

The J gene is TRBJ1-2, the V gene TRBV6-1; 7 bases are shared with TRBD1. Germline V CDR1 and CDR2: MNHNS, SASEGT. The CDR3 loop spans 12 amino acids. V lost 4 bases to trimming and J lost 4 bases; unmatched junction nucleotides: 0. DNA of the CDR3: TGTGCCAGCAGTGGGGACAGCTATGGCTACACCTTC. Amino acid sequence: CASSGDSYGYTF.

The rearrangement links TRBV5-6 to TRBJ1-5; 7 bases fit TRBD1. Trimming took 7 bases from V and 4 from J; bases not matched to a gene: 5. The germline gives CDR1 SGHDT, CDR2 YYEEEE. CDR3 length: 13 residues. The CDR3, as DNA: TGTGCCAGCTCCAGACAGGGAAATCAGCCCCAGCATTTT. Translating it yields CASSRQGNQPQHF.

The chain has TRBV19 and TRBJ1-2, with D tentatively TRBD1 (5 bases). Trimming removed 6 bases at V and 3 bases at J, with 5 bases between. The CDR3 runs 11 residues. Per the germline V gene, CDR1 is LNHDA and CDR2 is SQIVND (reference sequence). CDR3 region: CASSRDYGYTF. The DNA for the CDR3 is TGTGCCAGTAGCAGGGACTATGGCTACACCTTC.

This clone appeared many times. This chain uses TRBV18 with TRBJ1-5, with D unresolved. The V end lost 3 bases, the J end lost 9 bases, and 12 bases lay between the germline ends. The CDR3 covers 13 residues. The germline V gene encodes CDR1 KGHSH and CDR2 LQKENI. The CDR3 loop reads CASSPGGLRPQHF. The CDR3 coding sequence is TGTGCCAGCTCACCGGGAGGGCTTCGGCCCCAGCATTTT. Looking up the rest from reference TRBV18 and TRBJ1-5 gives the full variable domain: NAGVMQNPRHLVRRRGQEARLRCSPMKGHSHVYWYRQLPEEGLKFMVYLQKENIIDESGMPKERFSAEFPKEGPSILRIQQVVRGDSAAYFCASSPGGLRPQHFGDGTRLSIL.

The chain couples TRBV7-2 to TRBJ2-5, with 10 nucleotides matching TRBD1. J lost 4 bases, V lost 0 bases, and 14 bases had no gene match. The CDR3 is made up of 19 amino acids. Looked up from germline, CDR1 is SGHTA and CDR2 is FQGNSA. CDR3 DNA sequence: TGTGCCAGCAGCTTAGCGGGTGGGACAGGGGTTAAGTTTGGAGAGACCCAGTACTTC. Translated, it gives CASSLAGGTGVKFGETQYF.

This rearrangement joins TRBV15 to TRBJ2-7, with a weak D call TRBD2 (6 bases). V was pared by 0 bases and J by 3 bases, with 9 bases between. Germline CDR1 LNHNV, CDR2 YYDKDF (reference sequence). The length of the CDR3 is 14 residues. CDR3 loop: CATSREGGNYEQYF. CDR3 nucleotides: TGTGCCACCAGCAGAGAGGGGGGAAACTACGAGCAGTACTTC.

The rearrangement joins TRBV7-9 to TRBJ2-3; weak D call: TRBD2 (5 bases). This CDR3 region has 13 residues. With 5 bases removed from V and 4 bases from J, the gap between germline ends came to 10 bases. Germline-derived CDR1 and CDR2 are SEHNR and FQNEAQ (reference sequence). The CDR3 protein is CASSLWGADTQYF. For the CDR3, the DNA is TGTGCCAGCAGCCTCTGGGGAGCAGATACGCAGTATTTT.

V and J are TRBV28 and TRBJ2-3; D is undetermined. This CDR3 is 15 amino acids long. V was shortened by 8 bases and J by 0 bases, with 15 bases between the two germline ends. Germline CDR1 and CDR2: MDHEN and SYDVKM. The CDR3 protein is CASSLWSGSTDTQYF. The DNA for the CDR3 is TGTGCCAGCTCCCTCTGGTCCGGGAGCACAGATACGCAGTATTTT.

This clone has a handful of counts. This sequence joins TRBV5-1 and TRBJ2-1; no definite D call. V lost 7 bases and J lost 5, with 13 bases in between. The length of the CDR3 is 13 residues. Germline CDR1 reads SGHRS; CDR2 reads YFSETQ. As DNA, the CDR3 is TGCGCCAGCGGATACTCTGGAGACAATGAGCAGTTCTTC. Translating it yields CASGYSGDNEQFF.

This clone has more than one count but fewer than ten. The chain carries TRBV28 and TRBJ2-6, with TRBD1 as a possible D gene (5 bases). V dropped 10 bases and J dropped 0 bases, with 19 bases sitting between them. Germline CDR1 MDHEN, CDR2 SYDVKM. The CDR3 is 17 amino acids. The CDR3 reads CATSLQGISSGANVLTF. The CDR3 DNA reads as TGTGCCACCTCACTGCAGGGAATATCCTCTGGGGCCAACGTCCTGACTTTC. Full variable domain (rest looked up from reference TRBV28 and TRBJ2-6): DVKVTQSSRYLVKRTGEKVFLECVQDMDHENMFWYRQDPGLGLRLIYFSYDVKMKEKGDIPEGYSVSREKKERFSLILESASTNQTSMYLCATSLQGISSGANVLTFGAGSRLTVL.

The V call is TRBV4-3, the J call TRBJ2-7; TRBD1 aligns across 8 bases. Looked up from germline, CDR1 is LGHNA and CDR2 is YSLEER. CDR3 length equals 15 residues. The junction had 9 bases not matched to a gene; V was cut back by 3 bases and J by 5 bases. The CDR3 region is CASSQALRQGNEQYF. The CDR3 region has the DNA TGCGCCAGCAGCCAGGCGCTGCGACAGGGGAACGAGCAGTACTTC.

V usage is TRBV28 and J usage is TRBJ2-7; 7 positions agree with TRBD2. Germline V gene data show CDR1 as MDHEN and CDR2 as SYDVKM. This CDR3 region has 17 residues. Trimming removed 2 bases from V and 4 bases from J; junction bases left unmatched: 14. CDR3 sequence (DNA): TGTGCCAGCAGTTTAGCGCGCCTAGCGGAACTCAAATACGAGCAGTACTTC. This sequence encodes CASSLARLAELKYEQYF.

This clone was seen a few times. This chain joins TRBV29-1 and TRBJ2-2, with a tentative D call TRBD2 (5 bases). The germline V gene has CDR1 SQVTM and CDR2 ANQGSEA. V gave up 1 base and J gave up 6 bases, with 9 bases separating them. The CDR3 spans 13 residues. This CDR3 is CSVEGSGSGELFF. CDR3 coding DNA: TGCAGCGTTGAAGGTTCGGGGTCCGGGGAGCTGTTTTTT.

This clone came up a few times. The J gene is TRBJ2-5, the V gene TRBV25-1, with TRBD2 as a possible D gene (5 bases). The germline V and J ends were trimmed by 7 bases and 4 bases, with 19 bases remaining between them. Germline V gives CDR1 MGHDK, CDR2 SYGVNS. This CDR3 is built from 15 residues. The CDR3 region has the DNA TGTGCCAGCAAAGCCTCGACCGTCCGGGGAGAGACCCAGTACTTC. This gives the protein CASKASTVRGETQYF. Variable domain in full (rest from reference TRBV25-1 and TRBJ2-5): EADIYQTPRYLVIGTGKKITLECSQTMGHDKMYWYQQDPGMELHLIHYSYGVNSTEKGDLSSESTVSRIRTEHFPLTLESARPSHTSQYLCASKASTVRGETQYFGPGTRLLVL.

The CDR3 region has the DNA TGTGCCAGCAGTCCCTCTCCAGGGAATTACGAGCAGTACTTC. Translation gives CASSPSPGNYEQYF. The chain is built from TRBV7-2 and TRBJ2-7, with D maybe TRBD1 (5 bases). V lost 6 bases, J lost 4 bases, and 16 bases lay in between. The CDR3 has 14 amino acids. Germline V CDR1 and CDR2: SGHTA, FQGNSA. Full variable domain (missing parts from reference TRBV7-2 and TRBJ2-7): GAGVSQSPSNKVTEKGKDVELRCDPISGHTALYWYRQSLGQGLEFLIYFQGNSAPDKSGLPSDRFSAERTGGSVSTLTIQRTQQEDSAVYLCASSPSPGNYEQYFGPGTRLTVT.

J is TRBJ2-1 and V is TRBV5-1; no firm D call. Trimming removed 0 bases from V and 6 bases from J, with 10 bases in between. The V gene's germline CDR1 is SGHRS and CDR2 YFSETQ. The CDR3 covers 14 residues. As DNA, the CDR3 is TGCGCCAGCAGCTTGGAAACAGTTAGCAATGAGCAGTTCTTC. Its protein product is CASSLETVSNEQFF.